The entry below gives a single TCR beta chain sequence along with its context. Only in-frame clones appear in the TCRdb table, and some are missing; sequencing was by immunoSEQ multiplex PCR. Here the sample spans 20,000 to 30,000 clones, 86% being singletons. The sample is drawn from a study of blood T cell repertoires in COVID-19. Study details: The analysed material was cDNA or gDNA that came from T cells, B-cell-depleted T cells, or PBMCs.

The CDR3 runs to 13 residues. Germline V CDR1 and CDR2: KGHSH, LQKENI. Deletions cut 2 bases from V and 8 bases from J, with 7 bases between. The chain joins TRBV18 to TRBJ1-6; the D is unclear. The TCR was taken from a man in his fifties with active COVID-19. The specimen was peripheral blood. CDR3 region: CASSPVVDSPLHF. CDR3 nucleotide sequence: TGTGCCAGCTCACCAGTAGTTGATTCACCCCTCCACTTT.